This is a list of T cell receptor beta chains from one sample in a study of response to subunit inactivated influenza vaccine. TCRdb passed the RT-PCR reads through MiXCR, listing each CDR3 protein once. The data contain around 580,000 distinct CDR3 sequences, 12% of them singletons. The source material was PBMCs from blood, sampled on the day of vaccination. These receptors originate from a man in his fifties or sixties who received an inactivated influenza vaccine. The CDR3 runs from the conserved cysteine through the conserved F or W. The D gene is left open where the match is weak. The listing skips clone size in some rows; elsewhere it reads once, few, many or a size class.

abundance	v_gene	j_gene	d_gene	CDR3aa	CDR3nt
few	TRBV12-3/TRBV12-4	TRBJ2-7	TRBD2	CASSLSPPVLAGAYEQYF	TGTGCCAGCAGTTTATCCCCCCCCGTACTAGCGGGGGCCTACGAGCAGTACTTC
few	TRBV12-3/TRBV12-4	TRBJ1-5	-	CASNRWGGNQPQHF	TGTGCCAGCAATCGCTGGGGGGGGAATCAGCCCCAGCATTTT
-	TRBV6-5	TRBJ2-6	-	CASSYSGTVAGANVLTF	TGTGCCAGCAGTTACTCCGGGACGGTAGCTGGGGCCAACGTCCTGACTTTC
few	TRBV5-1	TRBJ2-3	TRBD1	CASSWGQLFSTDTQYF	TGCGCCAGCAGCTGGGGACAGCTCTTTAGCACAGATACGCAGTATTTT
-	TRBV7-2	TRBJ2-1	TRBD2	CASSFELAGVGDEQFF	TGTGCCAGCAGCTTCGAACTAGCGGGAGTGGGGGATGAGCAGTTCTTC
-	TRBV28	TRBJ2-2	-	CASGYRNTGELFF	TGTGCCAGCGGATACAGGAACACCGGGGAGCTGTTTTTT
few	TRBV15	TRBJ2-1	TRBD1	CATRGTVYNEQFF	TGTGCCACAAGAGGGACAGTATACAATGAGCAGTTCTTC
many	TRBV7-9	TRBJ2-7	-	CASSYARSYEQYF	TGTGCCAGCAGCTATGCACGCTCCTACGAGCAGTACTTC
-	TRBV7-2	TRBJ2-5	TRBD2	CASSLNSGTTQYF	TGTGCCAGCAGCTTAAATAGCGGGACGACCCAGTACTTC
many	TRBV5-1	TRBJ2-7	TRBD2	CASSSLTSYHEQYF	TGCGCCAGCAGCTCCTTGACTAGCTACCACGAGCAGTACTTC